This T cell receptor beta chain was found in a study of blood T cell repertoires in COVID-19. Study overall: The United States, Italy and Spain supplied acute and convalescent COVID-19 samples. From T cells, B-cell-depleted T cells, or PBMCs came the material, which was cDNA or gDNA.

Original processing methods: Using reference gene primer amplification, nucleated cell counts were estimated. Sequencing was performed with immunoSEQ multiplex PCR; in TCRdb, only in-frame clones are kept and a portion is missing. V and J calls plus clone size are reproduced from that table; the DNA served to infer D and trimming. Of 200,000 to 300,000 clones in the sample, approximately 87% are singletons; the top ten hold approximately 1.4%. In germline, CDR1 is SGHNT, CDR2 YYREEE (reference sequence). The V gene lost 0 bases and the J gene lost 8 bases, with 17 bases spanning the gap. The CDR3 is 15 amino acids.

The sequenced sample was peripheral blood. This sequence originates from a woman in her thirties or forties who had recovered from COVID-19. This sequence joins TRBV5-4 and TRBJ1-2, with D hard to call. DNA for the CDR3: TGTGCCAGCAGCTTGGCGGCAGCAGAAGCGGGGGGCTACACCTTC. Encoded protein: CASSLAAAEAGGYTF.